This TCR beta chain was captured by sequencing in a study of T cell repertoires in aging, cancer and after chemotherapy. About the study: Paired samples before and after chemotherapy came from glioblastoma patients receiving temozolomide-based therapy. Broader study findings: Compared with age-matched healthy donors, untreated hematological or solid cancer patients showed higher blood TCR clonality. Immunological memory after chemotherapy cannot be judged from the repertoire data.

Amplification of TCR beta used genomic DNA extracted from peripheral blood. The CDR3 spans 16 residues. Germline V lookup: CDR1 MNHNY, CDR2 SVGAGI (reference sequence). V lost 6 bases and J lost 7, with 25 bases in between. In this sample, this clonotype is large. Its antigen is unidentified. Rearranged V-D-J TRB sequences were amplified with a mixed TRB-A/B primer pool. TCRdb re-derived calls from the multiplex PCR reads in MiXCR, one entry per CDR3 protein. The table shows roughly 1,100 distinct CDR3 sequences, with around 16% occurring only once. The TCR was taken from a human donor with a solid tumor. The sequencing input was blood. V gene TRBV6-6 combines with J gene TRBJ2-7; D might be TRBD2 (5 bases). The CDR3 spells CASSPPRTGNPREQYF. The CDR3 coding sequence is TGTGCCAGCAGCCCGCCTAGAACCGGGAACCCGCGTGAGCAGTACTTC.